The 29 T cell receptor beta chains below all came from one sample that was sequenced in a study of cytomegalovirus exposure and HLA in healthy donors (dated by TCRdb to about 2017). Receptor libraries were prepared by the immunoSEQ multiplex PCR assay. A mixture of 60 forward primers for TCR Vbeta segments and 13 reverse primers for TCR Jbeta segments was used in the multiplex PCR. TCRdb limited this immuneACCESS table to in-frame rearrangements with V and J called. A share of clones is missing; checked studies link under half to unresolved V genes, and the rest is unexplained. This sample's table contains roughly 53,000 clones. Approximately 2.1% of the sample rests with the top ten. Sequencing was performed on PBMCs. All receptors derive from a female donor in good health and CMV-seronegative.

The chain recombines TRBV18 with TRBJ1-1, with D possibly being TRBD1 (5 bases). V shed 3 bases and J shed 7 bases, with 12 bases lying between them. The CDR3 spans 13 residues. Germline-derived CDR1 and CDR2 are KGHSH and LQKENI. CDR3 DNA sequence: TGTGCCAGCTCACCGCCGCCAGGGATTGAAGCTTTCTTT. This translates into CASSPPPGIEAFF.

The rearrangement uses TRBV6-5 and TRBJ1-5, with a weak D call TRBD1 (6 bases). The germline gives CDR1 MNHEY, CDR2 SVGAGI. CDR3 length: 13 residues. Trimming took off 10 bases at V and 0 bases at J, with 10 bases between the two ends. Written as DNA, the CDR3 is TGTGCCACCGGGGACATTAGCAATCAGCCCCAGCATTTT. It is translated as CATGDISNQPQHF.

DNA for the CDR3: TGTGCCTGGACCGAGGGTGAGACCCAGTACTTC. Protein sequence: CAWTEGETQYF. V and J are TRBV30 and TRBJ2-5, with D possibly being TRBD2 (5 bases). The germline V and J ends were trimmed by 4 bases and 5 bases, with 8 bases remaining between them. The germline CDR1 and CDR2 sequences are GTSNPN and SVGIG (reference sequence). This CDR3 has 11 residues.

The V and J genes are TRBV7-9 and TRBJ1-6; 7 positions match TRBD1. The CDR3 sequence is 14 residues long. Germline V lookup: CDR1 SEHNR, CDR2 FQNEAQ (reference sequence). V shed 5 bases, J shed 6 bases, and the junction held 4 bases outside the gene matches. CDR3 loop: CASSRQGVNSPLHF. DNA of the CDR3: TGTGCCAGCAGCAGACAGGGTGTTAATTCACCCCTCCACTTT.

The chain links TRBV14 to TRBJ1-1; no clear D. The germline V gene has CDR1 SGHDN and CDR2 FVKESK. The CDR3 length is 13 residues. Trimming stripped 0 bases from V and 12 bases from J, with 14 bases between. CDR3 sequence reads: CASSQDLGIWPFF. For the CDR3, the DNA is TGTGCCAGCAGCCAAGATCTCGGGATCTGGCCTTTCTTT.

J is TRBJ1-1 and V is TRBV2; 7 positions agree with TRBD1. The germline V gene has CDR1 SNHLY and CDR2 FYNNEI. J was trimmed by 1 base and V by 5 bases; bases with no gene match: 4. CDR3 length: 14 amino acids. The CDR3, as DNA: TGTGCCAGCAGTATCAGGGGGACGAACACTGAAGCTTTCTTT. Its protein is CASSIRGTNTEAFF.

V and J are TRBV4-2 and TRBJ2-2; a possible D gene is TRBD2 (7 bases). The CDR3 is 14 amino acids. V was clipped by 7 bases and J by 6 bases, with 15 bases between them. Germline assignment: CDR1 LGHNA and CDR2 YNFKEQ. CDR3 nucleotide sequence: TGTGCCAGCACGGAGGGGGGGGCCGCCGGGGAGCTGTTTTTT. Amino acid sequence: CASTEGGAAGELFF.

The V gene is TRBV29-1, the J gene TRBJ2-5; 13 bases align to TRBD2. This CDR3 comprises 15 residues. The junction had 1 base not matched to a gene; V was cut back by 1 base and J by 2 bases. Germline CDR1 and CDR2: SQVTM and ANQGSEA. The CDR3 region is CSVEGTSGGQETQYF. The CDR3 region has the DNA TGCAGCGTTGAAGGGACTAGCGGGGGTCAAGAGACCCAGTACTTC.

This chain joins TRBV18 and TRBJ1-1; possibly TRBD1 for D (5 bases). V gave up 2 bases and J gave up 4 bases, with 11 bases separating them. This CDR3 region has 14 residues. Per the germline V gene, CDR1 is KGHSH and CDR2 is LQKENI. The CDR3 DNA is TGTGCCAGCTCACCAATCGTCAGGGTCACTGAAGCTTTCTTT. Translated: CASSPIVRVTEAFF.

The V gene is TRBV5-1, the J gene TRBJ2-3; 10 bases line up with TRBD1. Trimming removed 3 bases from V and 6 bases from J; junction bases left unmatched: 4. The CDR3 runs to 14 residues. CDR1 and CDR2 (germline): SGHRS, YFSETQ. In DNA, the CDR3 is TGCGCCAGCAGCTGGGACAGGGGCAGGGATACGCAGTATTTT. Translated: CASSWDRGRDTQYF.

The CDR3 is CASSLRPGDTEAFF. CDR3 DNA sequence: TGTGCCAGCAGCTTACGCCCAGGGGACACTGAAGCTTTCTTT. The V and J genes are TRBV7-2 and TRBJ1-1, with D tentatively TRBD1 (6 bases). This CDR3 is built from 14 residues. Germline-derived CDR1 and CDR2 are SGHTA and FQGNSA. With 2 bases removed from V and 3 bases from J, the gap between germline ends came to 10 bases.

The V gene is TRBV4-2, the J gene TRBJ2-3; 8 bases agree with TRBD2. Trimming took 0 bases from V and 0 from J; bases not matched to a gene: 14. CDR1 is LGHNA, CDR2 YNFKEQ, per germline. CDR3 length: 20 residues. The chain's CDR3 is CASSQDKPFGGASSTDTQYF. The CDR3, as DNA: TGTGCCAGCAGCCAAGATAAGCCGTTCGGGGGGGCTTCCAGCACAGATACGCAGTATTTT.

This rearrangement joins TRBV5-6 to TRBJ2-3; D gene ambiguous. Germline V gene sequence: CDR1 SGHDT, CDR2 YYEEEE. The CDR3 length is 14 residues. With 1 base removed from V and 6 bases from J, the gap between germline ends came to 12 bases. CDR3 sequence (DNA): TGTGCCAGCAGCTTGTCCTACCTTTCGGATACGCAGTATTTT. Translation: CASSLSYLSDTQYF.

The chain links TRBV19 to TRBJ1-2; TRBD1 agrees at 8 bases. The CDR3 contains 13 residues. Germline loops: CDR1 LNHDA, CDR2 SQIVND (reference sequence). V dropped 7 bases and J dropped 6; count of bases not matched to a gene: 7. The CDR3 sequence: CASTLTGDHGYTF. CDR3 bases: TGTGCCAGTACCTTGACAGGGGATCATGGCTACACCTTC.

J is TRBJ2-7 and V is TRBV18; 10 nucleotides align to TRBD1. Germline V gene sequence: CDR1 KGHSH, CDR2 LQKENI. This CDR3 region has 17 residues. J was trimmed by 8 bases and V by 3 bases; bases with no gene match: 16. CDR3 loop: CASSPRTGGNSGRQQYF. The CDR3 DNA follows: TGTGCCAGCTCACCCCGGACAGGGGGGAATAGCGGGCGCCAGCAGTACTTC.

CDR3 loop: CASSRLGQAYEQYF. The CDR3 coding sequence is TGTGCCAGCAGCCGCCTAGGACAGGCCTACGAGCAGTACTTC. The chain employs TRBV5-5 and TRBJ2-7; TRBD1 agrees at 7 bases. CDR1 and CDR2 from the germline V gene are SGHKS and YYEKEE (reference sequence). The CDR3 has 14 amino acids. Trimming removed 4 bases from V and 2 bases from J; junction bases left unmatched: 6.

The genes are TRBV29-1 and TRBJ2-5; 9 bases align to TRBD1. Germline V CDR1 and CDR2: SQVTM, ANQGSEA. CDR3 size: 13 residues. With V trimmed by 6 bases and J by 4 bases, 6 bases remained unmatched. DNA of the CDR3: TGCAGCGTGGGTGACAGGGGGGGAGAGACCCAGTACTTC. Translation gives CSVGDRGGETQYF.

Written as DNA, the CDR3 is TGTGCCAGCGGGACCGAGGGAGGCGAGCAGTACTTC. Encoded protein: CASGTEGGEQYF. This chain uses TRBV7-9 with TRBJ2-7; maybe TRBD2 (6 bases). The CDR3 totals 12 residues. Germline lookup yields CDR1 SEHNR and CDR2 FQNEAQ (reference sequence). V lost 8 bases and J lost 6, with 14 bases in between.

This chain connects TRBV18 to TRBJ1-2; D is ambiguous. V shed 5 bases and J shed 2 bases, with 6 bases lying between them. Germline assignment: CDR1 KGHSH and CDR2 LQKENI. This CDR3 comprises 12 residues. CDR3 loop: CASSAANYGYTF. CDR3 in DNA: TGTGCCAGCTCAGCAGCGAACTATGGCTACACCTTC.

This sequence joins TRBV5-1 and TRBJ1-1; 7 positions match TRBD1. V lost 1 base to trimming and J lost 6 bases; unmatched junction nucleotides: 3. The CDR3 runs to 13 residues. CDR1 is SGHRS, CDR2 YFSETQ, per germline. The CDR3 loop is CASSLRGQAEAFF. CDR3 in DNA: TGCGCCAGCAGCTTGAGGGGGCAGGCTGAAGCTTTCTTT.

The rearrangement uses TRBV18 and TRBJ1-6; 8 bases are a match to TRBD1. V was clipped by 3 bases and J by 8 bases; unmatched bases: 6. The CDR3 extends over 15 amino acids. Germline V gene lookup returns CDR1 KGHSH and CDR2 LQKENI. The CDR3: CASSPTGTGDSPLHF. CDR3 DNA sequence: TGTGCCAGCTCACCTACCGGGACAGGAGATTCACCCCTCCACTTT.

The rearrangement uses TRBV28 and TRBJ1-5, with D uncertain. The CDR3 has 14 amino acids. V lost 1 base to trimming and J lost 3 bases, with 7 bases between them. CDR1 is MDHEN and CDR2 is SYDVKM in the germline V gene. CDR3 sequence reads: CASSLSGVNQPQHF. CDR3 in DNA: TGTGCCAGCAGTTTATCCGGGGTCAATCAGCCCCAGCATTTT.

This chain connects TRBV7-8 to TRBJ1-1, with 7 bases fitting TRBD1. Per the germline V gene, CDR1 is SGHVS and CDR2 is FQNEAQ. This CDR3 comprises 13 residues. V shed 1 base, J shed 6 bases, and the junction held 2 bases outside the gene matches. CDR3 nucleotide sequence: TGTGCCAGCAGCTTAGATCAGGGGGCTGAAGCTTTCTTT. This codes for CASSLDQGAEAFF.

The rearrangement uses TRBV7-3 and TRBJ2-2; the D gene is possibly TRBD2 (6 bases). The CDR3 is made up of 15 amino acids. Germline CDR1 reads SGHTA; CDR2 reads FQGTGA. V shed 1 base and J shed 4 bases, with 10 bases lying between them. Here the CDR3 DNA reads TGTGCCAGCAGCTTAATTAGCGGACCCACCGGGGAGCTGTTTTTT. Residues: CASSLISGPTGELFF.

The chain joins TRBV6-5 to TRBJ2-1, with D possibly matching TRBD2 (7 bases). V lost 6 bases, J lost 7 bases, and 19 bases lay in between. The CDR3 consists of 15 residues. Germline V gene sequence: CDR1 MNHEY, CDR2 SVGAGI. The CDR3 loop is CASRRQAWGGNEQFF. The CDR3 DNA reads TGTGCCAGCAGGAGACAGGCGTGGGGGGGGAATGAGCAGTTCTTC.

This chain connects TRBV5-4 to TRBJ2-2; no firm D call. Trimming stripped 3 bases from V and 6 bases from J, with 15 bases between. The CDR3 spans 15 residues. Germline V CDR1 and CDR2: SGHNT, YYREEE (reference sequence). For the CDR3, the DNA is TGTGCCAGCAGCTCCCCTACGAGCTCTGCCGGGGAGCTGTTTTTT. Its protein is CASSSPTSSAGELFF.

The rearrangement joins TRBV13 to TRBJ2-1; 10 nucleotides align to TRBD1. J was trimmed by 6 bases and V by 2 bases; bases with no gene match: 4. The germline CDR1 and CDR2 sequences are PRHDT and FYEKMQ (reference sequence). The CDR3 runs to 15 residues. The CDR3, as DNA: TGTGCCAGCAGCTTAAGTGGGACAGGGGTCAATGAGCAGTTCTTC. It encodes CASSLSGTGVNEQFF.

The V and J genes are TRBV29-1 and TRBJ2-2, with TRBD1 matching over 8 bases. J was trimmed by 1 base and V by 7 bases; bases with no gene match: 2. This CDR3 region has 13 residues. Looked up from germline, CDR1 is SQVTM and CDR2 is ANQGSEA. This CDR3 reads CSGGQGNTGELFF. CDR3 DNA: TGCAGCGGTGGACAGGGGAACACCGGGGAGCTGTTTTTT.

The chain joins TRBV30 to TRBJ1-4, with TRBD1 as a possible D gene (5 bases). The CDR3 is made up of 15 amino acids. Germline-derived CDR1 and CDR2 are GTSNPN and SVGIG (reference sequence). V gave up 2 bases and J gave up 6 bases, with 16 bases separating them. The CDR3 loop is CAWSFQGPRDEKLFF. The CDR3 nucleotides read TGTGCCTGGAGTTTTCAGGGCCCTCGGGATGAAAAACTGTTTTTT. Using reference TRBV30 and TRBJ1-4 for the parts outside the CDR3, the full variable domain is SQTIHQWPATLVQPVGSPLSLECTVEGTSNPNLYWYRQAAGRGLQLLFYSVGIGQISSEVPQNLSASRPQDRQFILSSKKLLLSDSGFYLCAWSFQGPRDEKLFFGSGTQLSVL.